The 32 T cell receptor beta chains below were found in one sample sequenced in a study of immune characterization of retroperitoneal liposarcoma. MiXCR was run by TCRdb on the PCR reads, yielding one entry per CDR3 protein. The sample has 1,700 or so distinct CDR3 sequences, 52% seen once. Input material: tumor tissue. The receptors come from a male donor with retroperitoneal liposarcoma.

The chain joins TRBV6-1 to TRBJ2-1, with 7 nucleotides matching TRBD2. Germline V gives CDR1 MNHNS, CDR2 SASEGT. The CDR3 sequence is 16 residues long. The V and J ends lost 2 bases and 9 bases, in that order; junction bases with no gene match: 13. CDR3 residues: CASSEPAGVVGGEQFF. The CDR3 DNA sequence: TGTGCCAGCAGTGAACCGGCGGGAGTGGTGGGGGGTGAGCAGTTCTTC.

The chain carries TRBV6-1 and TRBJ1-5, with D perhaps TRBD1 (5 bases). The CDR3 totals 14 residues. Germline V gene sequence: CDR1 MNHNS, CDR2 SASEGT. Deletions cut 4 bases from V and 5 bases from J, with 12 bases between. The CDR3 DNA follows: TGTGCCAGCAGTGTCCGGGGGTTGGATCAGCCCCAGCATTTT. This translates into CASSVRGLDQPQHF.

The chain joins TRBV6-5 to TRBJ2-1, with TRBD1 matching over 10 bases. The CDR3 spans 15 residues. V shed 2 bases and J 7 bases; nucleotides not matched to a gene: 5. Germline V lookup: CDR1 MNHEY, CDR2 SVGAGI. DNA for the CDR3: TGTGCCAGCAGTTACGTCGGGACAGGGGTGAATGAGCAGTTCTTC. This codes for CASSYVGTGVNEQFF.

This chain connects TRBV12-3 or TRBV12-4 to TRBJ2-1; the match to TRBD2 covers 9 bases. The DNA end is more similar to TRBJ2-7, so the J call may be wrong. The CDR3 sequence is 17 residues long. Here the CDR3 DNA reads TGTGCCAGCAGTTTAGTAGTTAGCGGGGGTGCGTACAATGAGCAGTACTTC. Translated: CASSLVVSGGAYNEQYF.

This clonotype occurred a few times. The chain recombines TRBV6-5 with TRBJ2-1, with TRBD1 matching 9 bases. CDR1 is MNHEY and CDR2 is SVGAGI in the germline V gene. There are 15 residues in the CDR3. The J segment lost 10 bases and the V segment lost 0 bases, leaving 7 bases of the junction unmatched. The DNA of the CDR3 is TGTGCCAGCAGTTACTCGGGGGACAGGGCCTACGAGCAGTTCTTC. Translated, it gives CASSYSGDRAYEQFF.

The chain is built from TRBV6-1 and TRBJ2-5; possible D gene TRBD1, 5 bases. V dropped 10 bases and J dropped 11 bases, with 23 bases sitting between them. The CDR3 is made up of 13 amino acids. Germline CDR1 and CDR2: MNHNS and SASEGT. CDR3 sequence: CAIRASTDNEQYF. The CDR3 region has the DNA TGTGCCATCCGAGCGTCCACGGACAATGAGCAGTACTTC.

This clonotype was counted between two and nine times. This rearrangement joins TRBV6-1 to TRBJ2-1; D is perhaps TRBD2 (5 bases). The CDR3 totals 16 residues. Trimming removed 8 bases from V and 7 bases from J, with 24 bases in between. Germline V lookup: CDR1 MNHNS, CDR2 SASEGT. CDR3 in amino acids: CASVGSGVRMKNEQFF. The CDR3 DNA sequence: TGTGCCAGCGTGGGGAGTGGGGTCAGGATGAAAAATGAGCAGTTCTTC.

The chain employs TRBV7-2 and TRBJ2-1; the D is unclear. The last part of the DNA fits TRBJ2-7 better; the J call may be wrong. The CDR3 covers 13 residues. Germline lookup yields CDR1 SGHTA and CDR2 FQGNSA. The CDR3 is CASSLGMYNEQYF. The DNA for the CDR3 is TGTGCCAGCAGCTTAGGCATGTACAATGAGCAGTACTTC.

V gene TRBV7-2 combines with J gene TRBJ2-1, with 7 bases lining up with TRBD1. This CDR3 is built from 14 residues. With V trimmed by 3 bases and J by 4 bases, 3 bases remained unmatched. CDR1 SGHTA and CDR2 FQGNSA come from the germline V gene. The CDR3 here is CASSFGTEYNEQFF. As DNA, the CDR3 is TGTGCCAGCAGCTTCGGGACAGAATACAATGAGCAGTTCTTC.

The rearrangement joins TRBV27 to TRBJ2-1; D uncertain. Trimming pared 3 bases from V and 2 bases from J, leaving 5 bases between. The CDR3 has 13 residues. Germline V gene sequence: CDR1 MNHEY, CDR2 SMNVEV (reference sequence). The CDR3 protein is CASSFRAYNEQFF. The CDR3 DNA reads TGTGCCAGCAGTTTTAGGGCCTACAATGAGCAGTTCTTC.

CDR3 loop: CASSLEAVGYNEQFF. As DNA, the CDR3 is TGTGCCAGCAGCTTAGAGGCCGTCGGATACAATGAGCAGTTCTTC. This chain links TRBV7-6 with TRBJ2-1; no firm D call. Per germline, CDR1 SGHVS and CDR2 FNYEAQ. The germline V and J ends were trimmed by 1 base and 4 bases, with 11 bases remaining between them. The CDR3 runs 15 residues. The entire variable domain, with the rest obtained from reference TRBV7-6 and TRBJ2-1, is as follows: GAGVSQSPRYKVTKRGQDVALRCDPISGHVSLYWYRQALGQGPEFLTYFNYEAQQDKSGLPNDRFSAERPEGSISTLTIQRTEQRDSAMYRCASSLEAVGYNEQFFGPGTRLTVL.

The rearrangement uses TRBV6-1 and TRBJ1-2, with 7 positions matching TRBD1. V lost 7 bases to trimming and J lost 4 bases; unmatched junction nucleotides: 12. CDR3 length equals 15 residues. Germline V CDR1 and CDR2: MNHNS, SASEGT. CDR3 bases: TGTGCCAGCACCTTGACCGCAGGGGGGGCCTATGGCTACACCTTC. It codes for CASTLTAGGAYGYTF.

This clonotype has only a few counts. CDR3 in amino acids: CASSLRQGGYEQYF. CDR3 in DNA: TGTGCCAGCAGCTTACGCCAGGGGGGATACGAGCAGTACTTC. The chain is built from TRBV7-6 and TRBJ2-1, with D perhaps TRBD1 (7 bases). The assigned J gene may be wrong: the sequence end matches TRBJ2-7 better. Germline CDR1 and CDR2: SGHVS and FNYEAQ. The CDR3 is made up of 14 amino acids.

This clonotype is large. The chain carries TRBV6-1 and TRBJ2-1; 7 nucleotides match TRBD2. The closer fit of TRBJ2-4 to the DNA end suggests the J call may be wrong. Germline CDR1 reads MNHNS; CDR2 reads SASEGT. CDR3 size: 14 residues. The CDR3 nucleotides are TGTGCCAGCAGTGGAGGGACTAAGGTGAACATTCAGTACTTC. As protein: CASSGGTKVNIQYF.

This sequence joins TRBV6-1 and TRBJ1-1; 8 bases fit TRBD1. After removal of 2 bases from V and 6 bases from J, the junction contained 11 bases not matched to a gene. This CDR3 spans 16 amino acids. Germline CDR1 and CDR2: MNHNS and SASEGT. The CDR3 sequence is CASSERGTGGRAEAFF. CDR3 DNA: TGTGCCAGCAGTGAAAGGGGGACAGGTGGAAGGGCTGAAGCTTTCTTT.

The chain joins TRBV6-1 to TRBJ2-1, with D perhaps TRBD1 (5 bases). Germline V gives CDR1 MNHNS, CDR2 SASEGT. V was pared by 1 base and J by 7 bases, with 8 bases between. This CDR3 has 13 amino acids. CDR3 nucleotides: TGTGCCAGCAGTGAAGGACAGTTAAATGAGCAGTTCTTC. Amino acids: CASSEGQLNEQFF.

This chain joins TRBV6-1 and TRBJ2-5; possible D gene TRBD2, 5 bases. Gene TRBJ2-7 matches the end of the DNA better, so the J call may be wrong. The CDR3 sequence is 12 residues long. Germline CDR1 is MNHNS and CDR2 is SASEGT. CDR3 sequence (DNA): TGTGCCAGCACGGGGATGGGATACGAGCAGTACTTC. Translating gives CASTGMGYEQYF.

This chain connects TRBV7-2 to TRBJ2-5, with D tentatively TRBD1 (6 bases). This CDR3 region has 14 residues. The germline gives CDR1 SGHTA, CDR2 FQGNSA. Trimming shortened V by 1 base and J by 5 bases, and 11 bases separated the two germline ends. Here the CDR3 reads CASSLGGHMETQYF. CDR3 DNA: TGTGCCAGCAGCTTAGGGGGACATATGGAGACCCAGTACTTC.

The chain couples TRBV11-2 to TRBJ2-1, with D possibly TRBD1 on 6 matching bases. The germline V and J ends were trimmed by 6 bases and 13 bases, with 25 bases remaining between them. This CDR3 comprises 15 residues. Germline V gene lookup returns CDR1 SGHAT and CDR2 FQNNGV. CDR3 bases: TGTGCCAGCAGAGGGGGATACGGAATCCAAGAGACCCAGTTCTTC. The encoded protein is CASRGGYGIQETQFF.

The chain uses TRBV6-6 and TRBJ2-1; D uncertain. CDR1 and CDR2 (germline): MNHNY, SVGAGI (reference sequence). Trimming took 5 bases from V and 8 from J, leaving 16 bases between them. The CDR3 is 14 residues long. The CDR3: CASSVVMGLDEQFF. As DNA, the CDR3 is TGTGCCAGCAGTGTGGTTATGGGGTTAGATGAGCAGTTCTTC.

This clonotype has only a few counts. The genes are TRBV7-2 and TRBJ2-1; possible D gene TRBD2, 7 bases. With 5 bases removed from V and 4 bases from J, the gap between germline ends came to 21 bases. The CDR3 contains 17 residues. Germline-derived CDR1 and CDR2 are SGHTA and FQGNSA. CDR3 residues: CASSPAPQGRGYNEQFF. The DNA of the CDR3 is TGTGCCAGCAGCCCAGCCCCCCAGGGGAGGGGATACAATGAGCAGTTCTTC.

The chain joins TRBV6-8 to TRBJ2-6, with D tentatively TRBD1 (5 bases). This CDR3 contains 13 residues. Looked up from germline, CDR1 is MNHGY and CDR2 is SAAAGT. V was cut by 10 bases and J by 3 bases, with 10 bases left in between. CDR3 in DNA: TGTGCCACCCAGGGCTTTGGGGCCAACGTCCTGACTTTC. Translated: CATQGFGANVLTF.

This clonotype was detected a few times. The CDR3 sequence is CASSFHREAQFF. The CDR3 DNA is TGTGCCAGCAGCTTTCATAGGGAGGCCCAGTTCTTC. The chain has TRBV7-2 and TRBJ2-7; TRBD2 might be the D (6 bases). The J call may be wrong; the DNA end is better matched by TRBJ2-1. This CDR3 region has 12 residues. Germline lookup yields CDR1 SGHTA and CDR2 FQGNSA.

The chain employs TRBV7-2 and TRBJ1-1; 7 bases are a match to TRBD1. Looked up from germline, CDR1 is SGHTA and CDR2 is FQGNSA. Trimming at V came to 1 base and at J to 2 bases, leaving 7 bases not matched to a gene. This CDR3 has 16 residues. The CDR3 region has the DNA TGTGCCAGCAGCTTAGTGGAGGGGGCGCGTAACACTGAAGCTTTCTTT. The encoded protein is CASSLVEGARNTEAFF. The complete variable domain, with remaining parts taken from reference TRBV7-2 and TRBJ1-1, reads GAGVSQSPSNKVTEKGKDVELRCDPISGHTALYWYRQSLGQGLEFLIYFQGNSAPDKSGLPSDRFSAERTGGSVSTLTIQRTQQEDSAVYLCASSLVEGARNTEAFFGQGTRLTVV.

This rearrangement joins TRBV7-6 to TRBJ2-1; 8 bases line up with TRBD1. Looked up from germline, CDR1 is SGHVS and CDR2 is FNYEAQ. The CDR3 is made up of 17 amino acids. The junction had 20 bases not matched to a gene; V was cut back by 3 bases and J by 13 bases. CDR3 coding DNA: TGTGCCAGCAGCTTGGGGAGGACAGGGTCATCCAAAAACATTCAGTTCTTC. Its translation is CASSLGRTGSSKNIQFF.

The chain combines TRBV6-1 with TRBJ2-6; D unclear. Per the germline V gene, CDR1 is MNHNS and CDR2 is SASEGT. The CDR3 is 17 residues long. Trimming took off 2 bases at V and 0 bases at J, with 11 bases between the two ends. The CDR3 loop reads CASSELVEDSGANVLTF. The CDR3 DNA follows: TGTGCCAGCAGTGAACTTGTCGAAGACTCTGGGGCCAACGTCCTGACTTTC.

The CDR3 loop is CASSYARSGTQYF. The CDR3 region has the DNA TGTGCCAGCAGTTACGCGAGGTCGGGTACGCAGTATTTT. The rearrangement uses TRBV6-6 and TRBJ2-3; D ambiguous. The germline V and J ends were trimmed by 2 bases and 8 bases, with 11 bases remaining between them. The CDR3 extends over 13 amino acids. Germline loops: CDR1 MNHNY, CDR2 SVGAGI (reference sequence).

The J gene is TRBJ2-3, the V gene TRBV27, with 7 bases identical to TRBD1. Germline V gene lookup returns CDR1 MNHEY and CDR2 SMNVEV (reference sequence). Trimming at V came to 1 base and at J to 2 bases, leaving 6 bases not matched to a gene. The CDR3 is 16 amino acids. In nucleotides, the CDR3 is TGTGCCAGCAGTTTATATAAGACAGGGATCACAGATACGCAGTATTTT. Protein sequence: CASSLYKTGITDTQYF.

This clonotype was seen a handful of times. The chain has TRBV7-2 and TRBJ2-5; D remains ambiguous. Trimming shortened V by 3 bases and J by 4 bases, and 9 bases separated the two germline ends. This CDR3 has 13 amino acids. Germline V gene data show CDR1 as SGHTA and CDR2 as FQGNSA. CDR3 coding DNA: TGTGCCAGCAGCTTTCAGGTGGGAGAGACCCAGTACTTC. Translating it yields CASSFQVGETQYF.

V is TRBV6-1 and J is TRBJ2-7, with D perhaps being TRBD1 or TRBD2 (5 bases each). Germline V gene data show CDR1 as MNHNS and CDR2 as SASEGT. V was trimmed by 1 base and J by 0 bases, leaving 10 bases between them. The CDR3 extends over 15 amino acids. CDR3 in DNA: TGTGCCAGCAGTGAAGGGGACCCAAGCTCCTACGAGCAGTACTTC. It translates to CASSEGDPSSYEQYF.

The CDR3: CASRQGTEQYF. Here the CDR3 DNA reads TGTGCCAGCAGACAGGGGACTGAGCAGTACTTC. The V gene is TRBV11-3, the J gene TRBJ2-1; a possible D gene is TRBD1 (7 bases). The J call may be in error: the DNA end matches TRBJ2-7 better. Germline V gene data show CDR1 as SGHNT and CDR2 as YENEEA. The CDR3 loop spans 11 amino acids.

CDR3 sequence reads: CASSLAPTGTYEQFF. For the CDR3, the DNA is TGTGCCAGCAGCTTAGCTCCCACAGGTACCTACGAGCAGTTCTTC. The chain uses TRBV7-8 and TRBJ2-1; tentatively, D is TRBD1 (5 bases). V lost 0 bases, J lost 10 bases, and 16 bases lay in between. Looked up from germline, CDR1 is SGHVS and CDR2 is FQNEAQ. The CDR3 has 15 amino acids.